Shown below are 23 T cell receptor beta chains from a single sample sequenced in a study of T cell changes during pregnancy in multiple sclerosis. Method: immunoSEQ multiplex PCR; TCRdb's copy keeps in-frame clones and lacks some. The sample carries 90,000 to 120,000 clones, more than 90% recorded once. The material was peripheral blood, obtained in the second trimester of pregnancy. The receptors were gathered from a female donor with multiple sclerosis, enrolled in a pregnancy study.

The chain carries TRBV7-6 and TRBJ2-7, with TRBD2 matching over 12 bases. The CDR3 has 15 residues. Unmatched junction bases numbered 2, after V lost 2 bases and J lost 3 bases. Germline V lookup: CDR1 SGHVS, CDR2 FNYEAQ. The CDR3 here is CASSLPSGGGYEQYF. In DNA, the CDR3 is TGTGCCAGCAGCTTACCTAGCGGGGGGGGCTACGAGCAGTACTTC. Drawing the rest from reference TRBV7-6 and TRBJ2-7, the complete variable domain is GAGVSQSPRYKVTKRGQDVALRCDPISGHVSLYWYRQALGQGPEFLTYFNYEAQQDKSGLPNDRFSAERPEGSISTLTIQRTEQRDSAMYRCASSLPSGGGYEQYFGPGTRLTVT.

This sequence joins TRBV30 and TRBJ1-5; 9 bases line up with TRBD1. The CDR3 has 16 residues. Trimming cost V 3 bases and J 3 bases; bases outside gene matches: 9. From germline, CDR1 is GTSNPN and CDR2 SVGIG (reference sequence). The CDR3 DNA reads as TGTGCCTGGAGATTACAGGGGGCTAGTTCCAATCAGCCCCAGCATTTT. Protein: CAWRLQGASSNQPQHF.

This chain joins TRBV25-1 and TRBJ2-3, with D maybe TRBD2 (5 bases). Germline values: CDR1 MGHDK, CDR2 SYGVNS. V lost 3 bases, J lost 2 bases, and 21 bases lay in between. There are 18 residues in the CDR3. This CDR3 reads CASSEESSGAAHTDTQYF. CDR3 DNA: TGTGCCAGCAGTGAGGAGTCGTCCGGAGCGGCCCACACAGATACGCAGTATTTT.

The chain carries TRBV6-8 and TRBJ2-7; 10 bases are shared with TRBD2. The CDR3 is 16 amino acids. CDR1 is MNHGY, CDR2 SAAAGT, per germline. The V segment lost 2 bases and the J segment 6 bases; nucleotides outside the gene matches: 10. CDR3 amino acids: CASSYASASGSPEQYF. CDR3 in DNA: TGTGCCAGCAGTTACGCGTCGGCTAGCGGGAGCCCCGAGCAGTACTTC.

The V and J genes are TRBV19 and TRBJ1-1; TRBD1 aligns across 8 bases. V lost 7 bases, J lost 1 base, and 2 bases stayed unmatched. The CDR3 length is 13 residues. Germline-derived CDR1 and CDR2 are LNHDA and SQIVND (reference sequence). The CDR3 DNA reads as TGTGCCAGTAAGACAGGGGAGAACACTGAAGCTTTCTTT. It encodes CASKTGENTEAFF.

The chain employs TRBV27 and TRBJ2-5; a weak D match, TRBD2 (6 bases). Germline V CDR1 and CDR2: MNHEY, SMNVEV (reference sequence). V was trimmed by 4 bases and J by 13 bases, leaving 13 bases between them. CDR3 size: 11 residues. CDR3 coding DNA: TGTGCCAGCAGTTCTTGGGGGGACTTGTACTTC. As protein: CASSSWGDLYF.

The chain combines TRBV30 with TRBJ2-5; possibly TRBD2 for D (5 bases). Germline CDR1 GTSNPN, CDR2 SVGIG (reference sequence). The V end was cut by 2 bases, the J end by 5 bases, with 12 bases between. The CDR3 has 13 residues. The CDR3 loop reads CAWSRAGGETQYF. In nucleotides, the CDR3 is TGTGCCTGGAGTCGGGCGGGTGGCGAGACCCAGTACTTC.

The V call is TRBV27, the J call TRBJ2-1; 8 positions agree with TRBD2. In germline, CDR1 is MNHEY, CDR2 SMNVEV (reference sequence). V was pared by 4 bases and J by 6 bases, with 8 bases of the junction left unmatched. The length of the CDR3 is 15 residues. The CDR3 loop reads CASSSGTRPFNEQFF. In DNA, the CDR3 is TGTGCCAGCAGTTCCGGGACTAGGCCATTCAATGAGCAGTTCTTC.

Only one count was recorded for this clone. This chain links TRBV6-6 with TRBJ1-1; TRBD1 might be the D (6 bases). The CDR3 sequence is 13 residues long. V dropped 6 bases and J dropped 4 bases, with 12 bases sitting between them. The germline CDR1 and CDR2 sequences are MNHNY and SVGAGI (reference sequence). CDR3 amino acids: CASRAGQFTEAFF. The CDR3 DNA reads as TGTGCCAGCAGAGCCGGACAGTTCACTGAAGCTTTCTTT.

The chain has TRBV9 and TRBJ1-4, with D tentatively TRBD1 (6 bases). V lost 7 bases and J lost 10, with 14 bases in between. CDR1 is SGDLS, CDR2 YYNGEE, per germline. CDR3 length: 12 amino acids. CDR3 residues: CASAQGSGKLFF. The CDR3 DNA sequence: TGTGCCAGCGCACAGGGTTCGGGAAAACTGTTTTTT.

V is TRBV6-1 and J is TRBJ2-6, with 7 bases identical to TRBD2. V was clipped by 8 bases and J by 0 bases; unmatched bases: 1. Germline CDR1 reads MNHNS; CDR2 reads SASEGT. There are 14 residues in the CDR3. CDR3 nucleotide sequence: TGTGCCAGCGGGGGGGGCTCTGGGGCCAACGTCCTGACTTTC. This translates into CASGGGSGANVLTF.

The CDR3 here is CASSISQDWKNTGELFF. The CDR3 DNA reads TGTGCCAGTAGTATATCCCAAGACTGGAAGAACACCGGGGAGCTGTTTTTT. V usage is TRBV19 and J usage is TRBJ2-2; D is unresolved. V lost 2 bases to trimming and J lost 1 base, with 14 bases between them. CDR3 size: 17 residues. Germline V CDR1 and CDR2: LNHDA, SQIVND (reference sequence).

This rearrangement joins TRBV30 to TRBJ1-1; 7 nucleotides line up with TRBD1. The V gene end was trimmed by 2 bases and the J gene end by 1 base; junction bases not matched to a gene: 1. The CDR3 runs 13 residues. Germline values: CDR1 GTSNPN, CDR2 SVGIG (reference sequence). The CDR3 sequence is CAWSRQGNTEAFF. The CDR3 DNA reads TGTGCCTGGAGTCGACAGGGGAACACTGAAGCTTTCTTT. Supplemented by reference TRBV30 and TRBJ1-1, the full variable domain reads SQTIHQWPATLVQPVGSPLSLECTVEGTSNPNLYWYRQAAGRGLQLLFYSVGIGQISSEVPQNLSASRPQDRQFILSSKKLLLSDSGFYLCAWSRQGNTEAFFGQGTRLTVV.

The rearrangement joins TRBV6-5 to TRBJ2-5; tentatively, D is TRBD1 (6 bases). In germline, CDR1 is MNHEY, CDR2 SVGAGI. This CDR3 has 15 residues. Deletions cut 7 bases from V and 6 bases from J, with 21 bases between. CDR3 in DNA: TGTGCCAGCACCCCCAGGACCGGGACATCGCAGACCCAGTACTTC. It is translated as CASTPRTGTSQTQYF.

This clone has just a few counts. The rearrangement links TRBV28 to TRBJ1-2; D might be TRBD1 (6 bases). The CDR3 spans 13 residues. CDR1 and CDR2 (germline): MDHEN, SYDVKM. V was pared by 6 bases and J by 2 bases, with 10 bases between. CDR3 in DNA: TGTGCCAGCAGCCTTGACAGGAACTATGGCTACACCTTC. This gives the protein CASSLDRNYGYTF.

The chain carries TRBV19 and TRBJ1-1; no reliable D call. The germline V and J ends were trimmed by 1 base and 2 bases, with 5 bases remaining between them. Germline values: CDR1 LNHDA, CDR2 SQIVND (reference sequence). The CDR3 consists of 13 residues. CDR3 in amino acids: CASSIVYNTEAFF. CDR3 coding DNA: TGTGCCAGTAGTATAGTCTACAACACTGAAGCTTTCTTT.

A few counts support this clone. At one end, the junction sequence differs from germline, possibly due to a read error. The CDR3 here is CASSPSFQGKQDF. The CDR3 DNA sequence: TGTGCCAGCAGCCCCAGCTTCCAGGGGAAGCAAGACTTC. The chain carries TRBV6-6 and TRBJ2-7; perhaps TRBD1 as D (6 bases). The CDR3 is 13 amino acids. The germline V gene has CDR1 MNHNY and CDR2 SVGAGI (reference sequence).

This chain joins TRBV7-2 and TRBJ1-5; D ambiguous. Germline V lookup: CDR1 SGHTA, CDR2 FQGNSA. Trimming took 1 base from V and 0 from J, leaving 10 bases between them. The CDR3 totals 16 residues. CDR3 nucleotide sequence: TGTGCCAGCAGCTTAGATACACTATATAGCAATCAGCCCCAGCATTTT. Translating it yields CASSLDTLYSNQPQHF. Complete variable domain (other parts from reference TRBV7-2 and TRBJ1-5): GAGVSQSPSNKVTEKGKDVELRCDPISGHTALYWYRQSLGQGLEFLIYFQGNSAPDKSGLPSDRFSAERTGGSVSTLTIQRTQQEDSAVYLCASSLDTLYSNQPQHFGDGTRLSIL.

This chain connects TRBV28 to TRBJ1-2, with TRBD1 identical over 9 bases. CDR3 length: 16 residues. The V gene's germline CDR1 is MDHEN and CDR2 SYDVKM. The junction had 8 bases not matched to a gene; V was cut back by 3 bases and J by 3 bases. CDR3 in amino acids: CASSFQRDRDYYGYTF. CDR3 sequence (DNA): TGTGCCAGCAGTTTTCAACGGGACAGGGATTACTATGGCTACACCTTC.

The chain joins TRBV30 to TRBJ2-7, with D possibly TRBD1 on 6 matching bases. The germline V gene encodes CDR1 GTSNPN and CDR2 SVGIG (reference sequence). With 3 bases removed from V and 0 bases from J, the gap between germline ends came to 9 bases. The CDR3 is made up of 13 amino acids. For the CDR3, the DNA is TGTGCCTGGAGAACAGGGAGCTCCTACGAGCAGTACTTC. Translating it yields CAWRTGSSYEQYF. The full variable domain, with the rest looked up from reference TRBV30 and TRBJ2-7, is SQTIHQWPATLVQPVGSPLSLECTVEGTSNPNLYWYRQAAGRGLQLLFYSVGIGQISSEVPQNLSASRPQDRQFILSSKKLLLSDSGFYLCAWRTGSSYEQYFGPGTRLTVT.

The genes are TRBV5-4 and TRBJ2-7; perhaps TRBD1 as D (6 bases). Germline CDR1 reads SGHNT; CDR2 reads YYREEE (reference sequence). The CDR3 has 13 residues. Between the trimmed V and J ends, which lost 5 bases and 2 bases, there was a span of 11 bases. CDR3 nucleotides: TGTGCCAGCAGTTTGACAGGTACCTACGAGCAGTACTTC. This translates into CASSLTGTYEQYF.

CDR3 coding DNA: TGCGCCAGTGTATTACAGGGGTTTAGCAATCAGCCCCAGCATTTT. Translation: CASVLQGFSNQPQHF. The V call is TRBV10-1, the J call TRBJ1-5; 7 bases fit TRBD1. V was pared by 9 bases and J by 0 bases, with 8 bases of the junction left unmatched. Germline assignment: CDR1 WNHNN and CDR2 SYGVQD (reference sequence). The CDR3 spans 15 residues.

The V and J genes are TRBV27 and TRBJ2-7; 7 nucleotides match TRBD1. The CDR3 contains 14 residues. From germline, CDR1 is MNHEY and CDR2 SMNVEV (reference sequence). The J segment lost 6 bases and the V segment lost 4 bases, leaving 9 bases of the junction unmatched. The CDR3 nucleotides read TGTGCCAGCAGTTCACCGACAGGGCTGGGCGAGCAGTACTTC. Its protein is CASSSPTGLGEQYF.